This T cell receptor beta chain came from a study of blood T cells in healthy people across ages. Together with a sample-barcoded 5' primer, a J-beta primer mix was included in a second PCR lasting roughly 6 to 12 cycles. TCRdb analysed the 5' RACE reads with MiXCR anew, one entry per CDR3 protein. In the table there are hundreds of thousands of distinct CDR3 sequences, 25% to 30% of which are singletons. Specimen: blood. This TCR came from an elderly woman in good health.

CDR3 region: CASSPRTGAAYEQYF. The CDR3 nucleotides are TGTGCCAGCAGTCCCAGGACAGGGGCGGCCTACGAGCAGTACTTC. This sequence joins TRBV12-3 or TRBV12-4 and TRBJ2-4; the match to TRBD1 covers 9 bases. The J call may be faulty, since TRBJ2-7 better matches the DNA end. This CDR3 contains 15 residues.